One TCR beta chain is described in this entry. Its specificity is not known. This entry comes from a study of blood T cells in healthy people across ages. Study as a whole: Template switching captured about one barcoded beta molecule per two T cells. Study-level findings and limits: Diversity figures derived from one million T cells were judged to underestimate the true value.

Total RNA was isolated from each sample in quantities of at least 6 micrograms. The second PCR ran about 6 to 12 cycles with a sample-barcoded 5' primer and J-beta primers. A template-switch adaptor that had 12 random nucleotides put a tag on each cDNA molecule. TCRdb reprocessed the 5' RACE reads with MiXCR, giving one entry per CDR3 protein. The repertoire holds fewer than 900,000 distinct CDR3 sequences, with roughly 35% as singletons. The ends were cut back, 1 base at V and 4 bases at J, with 15 bases in the middle. The CDR3 sequence is 16 residues long. Germline V gene data show CDR1 as SGHRS and CDR2 as YFSETQ.

The chain combines TRBV5-1 with TRBJ2-1; a weak D match, TRBD1 (6 bases). The receptor was derived from a man aged 18-30 years in good health. The sequenced sample consisted of blood. The CDR3 DNA sequence: TGCGCCAGCAGCTTGAAGGGACACCTTGCGTACAATGAGCAGTTCTTC. Its protein is CASSLKGHLAYNEQFF.